The rows below give T cell receptor beta chains drawn from one sample of a study of T cells in Graves' hyperthyroidism and ophthalmopathy. TCRdb passed the multiplex PCR reads through MiXCR, listing each CDR3 protein once. Altogether 550,000 to 650,000 distinct CDR3 sequences are present, 12% to 15% being singletons, with the ten largest covering about 15%. The sample was blood. The receptors here all came from a woman in her forties with Graves' hyperthyroidism. CDR3s include the opening cysteine and the closing phenylalanine or tryptophan. The size of a clone is reported for some rows only, either as once, few or many, or as a class for expanded clones.

cdr3_aa: CASSPLTPAYEQYF
j_call: TRBJ2-7
clone_size: few
v_call: TRBV3-1

cdr3_aa: CSVRGTNRAKNIQYF
j_call: TRBJ2-4
clone_size: few
v_call: TRBV20-1

cdr3_aa: CASSPGLAGARGYEQYF
j_call: TRBJ2-7
clone_size: many
v_call: TRBV7-9

cdr3_aa: CASSIQTGRYNEQFF
j_call: TRBJ2-1
clone_size: -
v_call: TRBV19

cdr3_aa: CASSLVSDKAYNEQFF
j_call: TRBJ2-1
clone_size: many
v_call: TRBV12-3/TRBV12-4

cdr3_aa: CASSLHSAGSYNEQFF
j_call: TRBJ2-1
clone_size: many
v_call: TRBV5-1

cdr3_aa: CASSTDGTEAFF
j_call: TRBJ1-1
clone_size: many
v_call: TRBV7-9

cdr3_aa: CASSIADNYYNEQFF
j_call: TRBJ2-1
clone_size: few
v_call: TRBV19

cdr3_aa: CASSLAGGTSGANVLTF
j_call: TRBJ2-6
clone_size: -
v_call: TRBV7-3

cdr3_aa: CASTKTGASADTQYF
j_call: TRBJ2-3
clone_size: many
v_call: TRBV6-1

cdr3_aa: CSAGLTLSNEQFF
j_call: TRBJ2-1
clone_size: many
v_call: TRBV20-1

cdr3_aa: CSARERGTGNTIYF
j_call: TRBJ1-3
clone_size: many
v_call: TRBV20-1

cdr3_aa: CASSQDWGSLYEQYF
j_call: TRBJ2-7
clone_size: many
v_call: TRBV4-1

cdr3_aa: CASSYSDIRSQETQYF
j_call: TRBJ2-5
clone_size: -
v_call: TRBV6-6

cdr3_aa: CASSLALAGELFF
j_call: TRBJ2-2
clone_size: -
v_call: TRBV12-3/TRBV12-4

cdr3_aa: CAWSSRTANYGYTF
j_call: TRBJ1-2
clone_size: many
v_call: TRBV30

cdr3_aa: CASRRTSGRVPHEQFF
j_call: TRBJ2-1
clone_size: -
v_call: TRBV7-2

cdr3_aa: CASSVGREETQYF
j_call: TRBJ2-5
clone_size: -
v_call: TRBV9

cdr3_aa: CASSPGAANEKLFF
j_call: TRBJ1-4
clone_size: many
v_call: TRBV7-9

cdr3_aa: CSARDIYTSTDTQYF
j_call: TRBJ2-3
clone_size: -
v_call: TRBV20-1

cdr3_aa: CASSTTVSETQYF
j_call: TRBJ2-5
clone_size: few
v_call: TRBV27

cdr3_aa: CASSASSDPNYGYTF
j_call: TRBJ1-2
clone_size: many
v_call: TRBV18

cdr3_aa: CASSSPLGLVGETQYF
j_call: TRBJ2-5
clone_size: few
v_call: TRBV7-9

cdr3_aa: CATSDLGGVDYNEQFF
j_call: TRBJ2-1
clone_size: many
v_call: TRBV24-1

cdr3_aa: CASSLWYSSGRGSAGELFF
j_call: TRBJ2-2
clone_size: -
v_call: TRBV5-6

cdr3_aa: CASSPDRVHEQFF
j_call: TRBJ2-1
clone_size: many
v_call: TRBV12-3/TRBV12-4

cdr3_aa: CASSFGDRGDTQYF
j_call: TRBJ2-3
clone_size: many
v_call: TRBV27

cdr3_aa: CASSQESTGELFF
j_call: TRBJ2-2
clone_size: -
v_call: TRBV4-2

cdr3_aa: CASRLAATVGAGELFF
j_call: TRBJ2-2
clone_size: many
v_call: TRBV3-1

cdr3_aa: CASSPPLASYEQYF
j_call: TRBJ2-7
clone_size: few
v_call: TRBV18

cdr3_aa: CASSLGQGHTEAFF
j_call: TRBJ1-1
clone_size: many
v_call: TRBV7-9

cdr3_aa: CASGTLVEQYF
j_call: TRBJ2-7
clone_size: -
v_call: TRBV4-2

cdr3_aa: CASSIQAGRTDTQYF
j_call: TRBJ2-3
clone_size: -
v_call: TRBV3-1

cdr3_aa: CASSRSSGQGATKNIQYF
j_call: TRBJ2-4
clone_size: many
v_call: TRBV3-1

cdr3_aa: CASSESTGSEAFF
j_call: TRBJ1-1
clone_size: -
v_call: TRBV10-1

cdr3_aa: CASSQVAGGTEAFF
j_call: TRBJ1-1
clone_size: many
v_call: TRBV3-1

cdr3_aa: CASSADGTSGRRTDTQYF
j_call: TRBJ2-3
clone_size: many
v_call: TRBV5-1

cdr3_aa: CASSQGGAHGYTF
j_call: TRBJ1-2
clone_size: few
v_call: TRBV3-1

cdr3_aa: CASSEIAVTQYF
j_call: TRBJ2-3
clone_size: few
v_call: TRBV2

cdr3_aa: CASSSRDRGTEAFF
j_call: TRBJ1-1
clone_size: many
v_call: TRBV5-1

cdr3_aa: CASSRPLIGDEQYF
j_call: TRBJ2-7
clone_size: few
v_call: TRBV4-1